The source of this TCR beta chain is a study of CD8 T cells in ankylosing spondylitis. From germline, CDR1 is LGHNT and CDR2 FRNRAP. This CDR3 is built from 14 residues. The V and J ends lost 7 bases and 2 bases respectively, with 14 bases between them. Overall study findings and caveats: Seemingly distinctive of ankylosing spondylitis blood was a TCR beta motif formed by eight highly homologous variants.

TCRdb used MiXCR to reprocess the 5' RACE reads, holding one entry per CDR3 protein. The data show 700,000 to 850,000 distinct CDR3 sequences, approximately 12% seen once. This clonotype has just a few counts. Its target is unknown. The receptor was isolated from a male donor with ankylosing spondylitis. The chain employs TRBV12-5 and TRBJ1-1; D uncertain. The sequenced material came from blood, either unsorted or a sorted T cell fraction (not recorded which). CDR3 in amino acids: CASVGPDGNTEAFF. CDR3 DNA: TGTGCTAGTGTCGGGCCTGACGGAAACACTGAAGCTTTCTTT.